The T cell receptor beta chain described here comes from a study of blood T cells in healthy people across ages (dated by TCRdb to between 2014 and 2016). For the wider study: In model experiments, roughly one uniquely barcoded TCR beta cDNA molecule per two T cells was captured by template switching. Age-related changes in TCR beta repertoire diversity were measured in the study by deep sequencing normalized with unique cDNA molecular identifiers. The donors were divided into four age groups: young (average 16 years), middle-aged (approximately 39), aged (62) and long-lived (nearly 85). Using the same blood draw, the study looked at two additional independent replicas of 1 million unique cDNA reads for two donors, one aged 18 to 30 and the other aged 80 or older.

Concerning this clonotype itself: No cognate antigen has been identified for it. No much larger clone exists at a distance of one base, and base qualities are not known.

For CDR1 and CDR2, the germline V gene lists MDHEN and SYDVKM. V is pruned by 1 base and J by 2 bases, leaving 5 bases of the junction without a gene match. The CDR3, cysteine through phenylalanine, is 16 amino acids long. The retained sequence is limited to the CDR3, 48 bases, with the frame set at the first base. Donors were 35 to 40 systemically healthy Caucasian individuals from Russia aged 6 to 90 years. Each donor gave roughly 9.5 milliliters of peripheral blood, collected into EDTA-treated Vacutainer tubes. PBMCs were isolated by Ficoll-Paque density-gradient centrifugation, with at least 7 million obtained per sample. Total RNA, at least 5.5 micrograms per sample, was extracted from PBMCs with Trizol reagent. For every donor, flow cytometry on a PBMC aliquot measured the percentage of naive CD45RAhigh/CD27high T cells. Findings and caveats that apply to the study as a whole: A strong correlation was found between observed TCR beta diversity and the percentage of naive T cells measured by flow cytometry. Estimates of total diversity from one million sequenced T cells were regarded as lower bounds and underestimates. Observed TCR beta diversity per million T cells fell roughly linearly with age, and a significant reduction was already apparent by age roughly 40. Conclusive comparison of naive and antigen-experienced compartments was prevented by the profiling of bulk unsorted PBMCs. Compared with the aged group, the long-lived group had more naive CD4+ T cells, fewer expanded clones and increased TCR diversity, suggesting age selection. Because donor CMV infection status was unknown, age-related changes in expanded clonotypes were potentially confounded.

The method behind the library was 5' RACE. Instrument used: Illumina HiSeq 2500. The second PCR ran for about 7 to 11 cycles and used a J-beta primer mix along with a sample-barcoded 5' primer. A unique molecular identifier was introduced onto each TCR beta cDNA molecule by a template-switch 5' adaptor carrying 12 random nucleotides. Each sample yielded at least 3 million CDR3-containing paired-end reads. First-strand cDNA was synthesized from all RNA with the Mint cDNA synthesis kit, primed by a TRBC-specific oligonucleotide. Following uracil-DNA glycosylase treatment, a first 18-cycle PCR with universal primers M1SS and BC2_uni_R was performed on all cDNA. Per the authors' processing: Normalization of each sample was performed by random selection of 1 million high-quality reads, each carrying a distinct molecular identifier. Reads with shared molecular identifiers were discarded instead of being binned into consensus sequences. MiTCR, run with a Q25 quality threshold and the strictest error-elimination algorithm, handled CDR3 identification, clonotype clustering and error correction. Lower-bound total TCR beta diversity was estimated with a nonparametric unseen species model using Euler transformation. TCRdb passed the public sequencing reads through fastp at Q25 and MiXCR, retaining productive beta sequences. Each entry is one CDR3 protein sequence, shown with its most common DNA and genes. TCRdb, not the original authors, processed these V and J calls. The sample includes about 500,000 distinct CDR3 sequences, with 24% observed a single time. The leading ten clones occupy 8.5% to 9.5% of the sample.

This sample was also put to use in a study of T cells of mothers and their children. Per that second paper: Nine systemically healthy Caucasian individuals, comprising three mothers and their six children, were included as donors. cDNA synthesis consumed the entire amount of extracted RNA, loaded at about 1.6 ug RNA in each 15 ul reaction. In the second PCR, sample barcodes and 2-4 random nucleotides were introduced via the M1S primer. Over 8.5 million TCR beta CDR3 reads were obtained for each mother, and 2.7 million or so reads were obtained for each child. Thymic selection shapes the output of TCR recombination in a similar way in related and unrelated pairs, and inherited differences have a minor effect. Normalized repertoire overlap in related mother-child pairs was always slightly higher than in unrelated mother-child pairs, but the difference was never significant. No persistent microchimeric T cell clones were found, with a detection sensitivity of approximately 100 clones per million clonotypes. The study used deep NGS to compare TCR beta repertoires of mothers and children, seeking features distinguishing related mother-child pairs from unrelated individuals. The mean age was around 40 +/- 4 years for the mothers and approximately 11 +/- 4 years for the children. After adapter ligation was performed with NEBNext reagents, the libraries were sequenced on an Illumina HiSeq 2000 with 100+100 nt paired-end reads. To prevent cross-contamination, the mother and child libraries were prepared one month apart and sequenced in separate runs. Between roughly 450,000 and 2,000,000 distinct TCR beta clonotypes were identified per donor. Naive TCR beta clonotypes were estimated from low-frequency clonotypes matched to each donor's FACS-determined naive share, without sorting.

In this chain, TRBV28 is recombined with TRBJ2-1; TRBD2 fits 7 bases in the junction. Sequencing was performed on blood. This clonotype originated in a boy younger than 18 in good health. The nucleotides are TGTGCCAGCAGTTTATTGCCTAGCGGAGCCTACAATGAGCAGTTCTTC. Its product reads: CASSLLPSGAYNEQFF.